This passage covers 13 T cell receptor beta chains from one sample sequenced in a study of response to subunit inactivated influenza vaccine. MiXCR, applied by TCRdb to the RT-PCR reads, yields one record per CDR3 protein. The data hold some 540,000 distinct CDR3 sequences, with under 30% observed a single time. These sequences were also reported in another study, on T cells expressing NK-cell markers. This second study notes: Synthesis of TCR beta cDNA relied on 5'RACE template switching carrying UMIs.

The sample was CD4+ T cells sorted from PBMCs, taken 11 to 12 days after vaccination. The receptors derive from a man aged 50-60 years who received an inactivated influenza vaccine.

The gene calls are TRBV20-1 and TRBJ1-2; 9 bases match TRBD1. This CDR3 is built from 13 residues. Looked up from germline, CDR1 is DFQATT and CDR2 is SNEGSKA (reference sequence). V shed 3 bases, J shed 8 bases, and the junction held 7 bases outside the gene matches. In nucleotides, the CDR3 is TGCAGTGCTAGGGCGTGGACAGGGGAAGGCTACACCTTC. Amino acids: CSARAWTGEGYTF.

This clonotype came up a few times. V and J are TRBV29-1 and TRBJ2-5, with D unclear. CDR1 and CDR2 (germline): SQVTM, ANQGSEA. V gave up 6 bases and J gave up 5 bases, with 19 bases separating them. The CDR3 length is 14 residues. CDR3 protein: CSVARALTRETQYF. Written as DNA, the CDR3 is TGCAGCGTAGCCCGAGCTCTGACTCGGGAGACCCAGTACTTC.

V is TRBV20-1 and J is TRBJ2-1, with 8 positions matching TRBD2. This CDR3 contains 16 residues. J was trimmed by 3 bases and V by 0 bases; bases with no gene match: 7. Per the germline V gene, CDR1 is DFQATT and CDR2 is SNEGSKA (reference sequence). CDR3 residues: CSARDGLAGGYNEQFF. The CDR3 DNA is TGCAGTGCTAGAGATGGTCTAGCGGGCGGCTACAATGAGCAGTTCTTC.

This chain links TRBV10-3 with TRBJ2-7; D is possibly TRBD1 or TRBD2 (5 bases each). With 8 bases removed from V and 7 bases from J, the gap between germline ends came to 12 bases. CDR1 is ENHRY, CDR2 SYGVKD, per germline. This CDR3 has 11 residues. The CDR3 DNA is TGTGCCATCGCAGAGGGGAGTGAGCAGTACTTC. Translating it yields CAIAEGSEQYF.

This clonotype was counted a few times. The junction departs from the called germline gene at one end, perhaps through a read error. The chain couples TRBV7-2 to TRBJ2-1, with 11 bases aligning to TRBD2. Germline lookup yields CDR1 SGHTA and CDR2 FQGNSA. CDR3 length equals 15 residues. CDR3 amino acids: CASSLAGGRVNEQFF. CDR3 DNA sequence: TGTGCCAGCAGCCTAGCGGGGGGCCGGGTGAATGAGCAGTTCTTC.

This clonotype was picked up a small number of times. The chain has TRBV6-1 and TRBJ2-2; a weak D match, TRBD1 (5 bases). The length of the CDR3 is 16 residues. The V end was cut by 6 bases, the J end by 3 bases, with 17 bases between. CDR1 MNHNS and CDR2 SASEGT come from the germline V gene. This CDR3 is CASSRKIDSYTGELFF. The CDR3 nucleotides are TGTGCCAGCAGCCGAAAGATAGACAGTTACACCGGGGAGCTGTTTTTT.

This clonotype was counted a few times. V usage is TRBV2 and J usage is TRBJ2-3; 9 positions match TRBD2. The germline CDR1 and CDR2 sequences are SNHLY and FYNNEI. The CDR3 consists of 15 residues. V lost 4 bases, J lost 4 bases, and 6 bases stayed unmatched. The CDR3 loop is CASSVGLAGSDTQYF. Written as DNA, the CDR3 is TGTGCCAGCAGTGTAGGGCTAGCGGGGTCAGATACGCAGTATTTT. Full variable domain (rest looked up from reference TRBV2 and TRBJ2-3): EPEVTQTPSHQVTQMGQEVILRCVPISNHLYFYWYRQILGQKVEFLVSFYNNEISEKSEIFDDQFSVERPDGSNFTLKIRSTKLEDSAMYFCASSVGLAGSDTQYFGPGTRLTVL.

Note on this clonotype: A read error is possible here, since a much larger clone lies one base away. The V call is TRBV5-6, the J call TRBJ2-3; 7 nucleotides agree with TRBD2. Germline V gene lookup returns CDR1 SGHDT and CDR2 YYEEEE. This CDR3 spans 14 amino acids. The CDR3 protein is CTSKPSGYTDTQYF. In DNA form, the CDR3 reads TGTACCAGCAAACCTAGCGGATACACAGATACGCAGTATTTT. The variable domain in full, completed from reference TRBV5-6 and TRBJ2-3, reads DAGVTQSPTHLIKTRGQQVTLRCSPKSGHDTVSWYQQALGQGPQFIFQYYEEEERQRGNFPDRFSGHQFPNYSSELNVNALLLGDSALYLCTSKPSGYTDTQYFGPGTRLTVL.

This clonotype was detected many times. The gene calls are TRBV9 and TRBJ2-7; no reliable D call. The CDR3 extends over 15 amino acids. Germline assignment: CDR1 SGDLS and CDR2 YYNGEE. Trimming took off 3 bases at V and 6 bases at J, with 19 bases between the two ends. The CDR3 loop reads CASSAGGFEVFEQYF. CDR3 nucleotides: TGTGCCAGCAGCGCGGGTGGTTTTGAGGTCTTCGAGCAGTACTTC.

This clonotype appeared a few times. This chain joins TRBV15 and TRBJ1-5; D not resolved. Trimming stripped 4 bases from V and 0 bases from J, with 7 bases between. Germline-derived CDR1 and CDR2 are LNHNV and YYDKDF (reference sequence). The CDR3 sequence is 14 residues long. The CDR3, as DNA: TGTGCCACCAGCATGGGTCGTAGCAATCAGCCCCAGCATTTT. Amino acids: CATSMGRSNQPQHF.

The gene calls are TRBV12-3 or TRBV12-4 and TRBJ2-2; TRBD1 is a possible D gene (6 bases). V shed 2 bases and J shed 0 bases, with 10 bases lying between them. The CDR3 consists of 16 residues. The CDR3 here is CASSLMGATNTGELFF. The CDR3 DNA follows: TGTGCCAGCAGTTTAATGGGGGCCACGAACACCGGGGAGCTGTTTTTT.

This clonotype was picked up a small number of times. This chain joins TRBV6-6 and TRBJ1-5; 8 bases align to TRBD1. Germline V CDR1 and CDR2: MNHNY, SVGAGI (reference sequence). V lost 8 bases and J lost 4; bases outside the gene matches: 4. This CDR3 region has 13 residues. CDR3 in amino acids: CASQDRENQPQHF. In DNA, the CDR3 is TGTGCCAGCCAGGACAGGGAAAATCAGCCCCAGCATTTT.

This clonotype came up a few times. This chain connects TRBV7-6 to TRBJ2-7, with 8 nucleotides matching TRBD1. From germline, CDR1 is SGHVS and CDR2 FNYEAQ. Trimming at V came to 4 bases and at J to 4 bases, leaving 12 bases not matched to a gene. This CDR3 spans 16 amino acids. CDR3 loop: CASSSYSWTGPYEQYF. The CDR3 region has the DNA TGTGCCAGCAGCTCTTATTCTTGGACAGGGCCTTACGAGCAGTACTTC.